A single sample is the source of the 25 T cell receptor beta chains below, sequenced in a study of beta chain features in type 1 diabetes. Study results and caveats: TCRB CDR3s were moderately but significantly shorter in Type 1 diabetes patients in all four CD4+ subsets.

Their recognized antigens are unknown. cDNA synthesis used the whole RNA isolate, giving expressed TCRB sequences. This table comes from immunoSEQ multiplex PCR, and its TCRdb copy is limited to in-frame clones, with some not included. The table records approximately 150,000 clones, roughly 60% of them present only once. Sequencing was done on a sample of naive CD4+ T cells from blood. These receptors all come from a man aged 25-40 years with type 1 diabetes.

The gene calls are TRBV29-1 and TRBJ2-3; a weak D match, TRBD1 (6 bases). The CDR3 sequence is 13 residues long. Germline V gives CDR1 SQVTM, CDR2 ANQGSEA. V lost 4 bases and J lost 4, with 12 bases in between. As DNA, the CDR3 is TGCAGCGTTGCGTGGGGGCATTCAGATACGCAGTATTTT. It codes for CSVAWGHSDTQYF.

The chain combines TRBV10-3 with TRBJ1-2; D gene uncertain. The germline V gene encodes CDR1 ENHRY and CDR2 SYGVKD. Trimming removed 8 bases from V and 2 bases from J, with 12 bases in between. CDR3 size: 13 residues. The CDR3 spells CAIGDNKNYGYTF. The CDR3 bases are TGTGCCATCGGCGACAACAAGAACTATGGCTACACCTTC.

V and J are TRBV7-2 and TRBJ1-6; D is undetermined. The CDR3 has 15 residues. Germline lookup yields CDR1 SGHTA and CDR2 FQGNSA. V lost 1 base and J lost 10, with 14 bases in between. The CDR3 DNA reads TGTGCCAGCAGCTTAGATGTGCGGGTTGGCTCACCCCTCCACTTT. This encodes CASSLDVRVGSPLHF.

Here the CDR3 DNA reads TGTGCCTGGAGTTATGACCCCAACTATGGCTACACCTTC. This gives the protein CAWSYDPNYGYTF. The chain couples TRBV30 to TRBJ1-2; D gene unclear. The CDR3 covers 13 residues. The ends were cut back, 2 bases at V and 2 bases at J, with 9 bases in the middle. Germline-derived CDR1 and CDR2 are GTSNPN and SVGIG (reference sequence). Together with reference TRBV30 and TRBJ1-2, the CDR3 gives the full variable domain: SQTIHQWPATLVQPVGSPLSLECTVEGTSNPNLYWYRQAAGRGLQLLFYSVGIGQISSEVPQNLSASRPQDRQFILSSKKLLLSDSGFYLCAWSYDPNYGYTFGSGTRLTVV.

This clone was detected only a few times. The J gene is TRBJ2-6, the V gene TRBV5-1; D is possibly TRBD1 or TRBD2 (5 bases each). V shed 4 bases and J shed 9 bases, with 11 bases lying between them. Germline CDR1 and CDR2: SGHRS and YFSETQ. This CDR3 region has 13 residues. The CDR3 is CASSPGQINVLTF. The CDR3 nucleotides read TGCGCCAGCAGCCCGGGGCAAATCAACGTCCTGACTTTC.

The rearrangement uses TRBV29-1 and TRBJ1-4, with TRBD1 as a possible D gene (5 bases). CDR3 length: 14 residues. Germline-derived CDR1 and CDR2 are SQVTM and ANQGSEA. Between the trimmed V and J ends, which lost 3 bases and 2 bases, there was a span of 10 bases. The CDR3 DNA reads as TGCAGCGTTGATTCGGGGGGGACTAATGAAAAACTGTTTTTT. Translation: CSVDSGGTNEKLFF.

The V gene is TRBV11-2, the J gene TRBJ1-2, with D perhaps matching TRBD1 (5 bases). Germline CDR1 reads SGHAT; CDR2 reads FQNNGV. The CDR3 consists of 13 residues. The ends were cut back, 4 bases at V and 6 bases at J, with 12 bases in the middle. CDR3 sequence (DNA): TGTGCCAGCAGCTCTAGCGCGGGACATGGCTACACCTTC. It yields the protein CASSSSAGHGYTF.

This clone was counted only a few times. The CDR3 spells CAWSNAGRETQYF. The CDR3 DNA is TGTGCCTGGAGTAACGCAGGGAGAGAGACCCAGTACTTC. This chain connects TRBV30 to TRBJ2-5, with D tentatively TRBD1 or TRBD2 (5 bases each). The CDR3 contains 13 residues. The V end was cut by 2 bases, the J end by 4 bases, with 11 bases between. The germline gives CDR1 GTSNPN, CDR2 SVGIG (reference sequence).

This clone showed up just a few times. V usage is TRBV2 and J usage is TRBJ2-1; TRBD1 aligns across 7 bases. With V trimmed by 6 bases and J by 0 bases, 5 bases remained unmatched. Germline assignment: CDR1 SNHLY and CDR2 FYNNEI. This CDR3 comprises 15 residues. The CDR3 spells CASRLQGVSYNEQFF. CDR3 DNA sequence: TGTGCCAGCAGGCTCCAGGGGGTCTCCTACAATGAGCAGTTCTTC.

The CDR3 sequence: CASSVVDSGGFYEQFF. CDR3 DNA: TGTGCCAGCAGCGTAGTAGATAGCGGGGGTTTCTATGAGCAGTTCTTC. The chain uses TRBV9 and TRBJ2-1; 9 bases line up with TRBD2. V dropped 0 bases and J dropped 8; count of bases not matched to a gene: 9. Germline CDR1 reads SGDLS; CDR2 reads YYNGEE. The CDR3 extends over 16 amino acids.

The chain combines TRBV2 with TRBJ2-2; D remains unclear. Germline V lookup: CDR1 SNHLY, CDR2 FYNNEI. This CDR3 is built from 12 residues. Trimming removed 6 bases at V and 1 base at J, with 3 bases between. CDR3 in DNA: TGTGCCAGCAGAAAGAACACCGGGGAGCTGTTTTTT. The encoded protein is CASRKNTGELFF.

This chain links TRBV7-2 with TRBJ2-2; possible D gene TRBD1, 6 bases. In germline, CDR1 is SGHTA, CDR2 FQGNSA. This CDR3 spans 16 amino acids. Trimming pared 4 bases from V and 1 base from J, leaving 13 bases between. The CDR3, as DNA: TGTGCCAGCAGCTCCACTGGGACAAAGAACACCGGGGAGCTGTTTTTT. Protein: CASSSTGTKNTGELFF.

The table lists this clone with a few counts. This chain uses TRBV14 with TRBJ2-5; D is uncertain. Germline lookup yields CDR1 SGHDN and CDR2 FVKESK. This CDR3 is built from 13 residues. V shed 0 bases and J shed 2 bases, with 4 bases lying between them. CDR3 sequence reads: CASSQDRQETQYF. CDR3 nucleotide sequence: TGTGCCAGCAGCCAAGACAGGCAAGAGACCCAGTACTTC.

This chain joins TRBV28 and TRBJ2-5; D is unresolved. The CDR3 sequence is 15 residues long. CDR1 is MDHEN and CDR2 is SYDVKM in the germline V gene. The V and J ends lost 6 bases and 2 bases respectively, with 16 bases between them. CDR3 sequence reads: CASSLASVTQETQYF. As DNA, the CDR3 is TGTGCCAGCAGCCTCGCCTCGGTCACGCAAGAGACCCAGTACTTC.

CDR3 DNA: TGCGCCAGCAGCCAAGGTCTCCAAACGGGACAGGGTTCCTACGAGCAGTACTTC. Protein product: CASSQGLQTGQGSYEQYF. The chain recombines TRBV4-3 with TRBJ2-7, with 9 positions matching TRBD1. CDR1 LGHNA and CDR2 YSLEER come from the germline V gene. J was trimmed by 1 base and V by 1 base; bases with no gene match: 11. This CDR3 has 18 amino acids.

The J gene is TRBJ2-1, the V gene TRBV30, with TRBD1 identical over 8 bases. The V segment lost 1 base and the J segment 6 bases; nucleotides outside the gene matches: 5. The germline V gene has CDR1 GTSNPN and CDR2 SVGIG (reference sequence). The CDR3 has 14 residues. The CDR3 sequence: CAWSAGGSVNEQFF. Here the CDR3 DNA reads TGTGCCTGGAGTGCAGGGGGCTCGGTCAATGAGCAGTTCTTC.

The chain uses TRBV7-2 and TRBJ2-1; 10 bases line up with TRBD2. CDR1 is SGHTA and CDR2 is FQGNSA in the germline V gene. This CDR3 region has 17 residues. V gave up 1 base and J gave up 3 bases; unmatched junction bases: 6. CDR3 DNA sequence: TGTGCCAGCAGCTTAGTGGCTAGCGGGGGCTTCTACAATGAGCAGTTCTTC. Protein: CASSLVASGGFYNEQFF.

The chain recombines TRBV13 with TRBJ2-5, with 11 bases lining up with TRBD2. J lost 2 bases, V lost 5 bases, and 7 bases had no gene match. CDR1 and CDR2 (germline): PRHDT, FYEKMQ (reference sequence). This CDR3 contains 16 residues. The CDR3 region has the DNA TGTGCCAGCAGCCCGACTAGCGGGGTGAAACAAGAGACCCAGTACTTC. It is translated as CASSPTSGVKQETQYF.

This clone was detected once. This chain links TRBV7-2 with TRBJ2-1; D not resolved. The CDR3 covers 12 residues. Deletions cut 0 bases from V and 7 bases from J, with 4 bases between. Germline CDR1 and CDR2: SGHTA and FQGNSA. CDR3 nucleotide sequence: TGTGCCAGCAGCTTAGCGAGGAATGAGCAGTTCTTC. This encodes CASSLARNEQFF.

This clone appeared a few times. The chain recombines TRBV5-1 with TRBJ2-7, with D maybe TRBD1 (5 bases). The length of the CDR3 is 16 residues. Trimming pared 0 bases from V and 0 bases from J, leaving 13 bases between. The germline V gene encodes CDR1 SGHRS and CDR2 YFSETQ. The CDR3 DNA follows: TGCGCCAGCAGCTTGGGGCCGACAGCGAGCTCCTACGAGCAGTACTTC. It codes for CASSLGPTASSYEQYF.

This clone was observed a few times. The chain employs TRBV7-9 and TRBJ2-3, with 9 bases aligning to TRBD1. Germline assignment: CDR1 SEHNR and CDR2 FQNEAQ (reference sequence). The CDR3 length is 12 residues. V dropped 4 bases and J dropped 10; count of bases not matched to a gene: 3. CDR3 coding DNA: TGTGCCAGCAGCTCCGGACAGGGGCCGCAGTATTTT. The encoded protein is CASSSGQGPQYF.

The rearrangement links TRBV6-5 to TRBJ2-7, with TRBD2 matching over 8 bases. CDR3 length: 16 residues. CDR1 MNHEY and CDR2 SVGAGI come from the germline V gene. The V segment lost 2 bases and the J segment 3 bases; nucleotides outside the gene matches: 9. Here the CDR3 reads CASSYRASGLYYEQYF. In DNA form, the CDR3 reads TGTGCCAGCAGTTACCGTGCTAGCGGGTTATACTACGAGCAGTACTTC.

J is TRBJ2-3 and V is TRBV2; D not resolved. Germline CDR1 SNHLY, CDR2 FYNNEI. The CDR3 contains 14 residues. V was pared by 4 bases and J by 1 base, with 9 bases between. The CDR3 nucleotides read TGTGCCAGCAGTGCTATCGCCGGCACAGATACGCAGTATTTT. This encodes CASSAIAGTDTQYF.

CDR3 DNA sequence: TGTGCCAGTAGTCCAGGGACAGGGGGAGATGAAAAACTGTTTTTT. This translates into CASSPGTGGDEKLFF. The V gene is TRBV19, the J gene TRBJ1-4; 11 bases match TRBD1. Unmatched junction bases numbered 5, after V lost 5 bases and J lost 6 bases. The length of the CDR3 is 15 residues. Germline V gene lookup returns CDR1 LNHDA and CDR2 SQIVND (reference sequence). The complete variable domain, with remaining parts taken from reference TRBV19 and TRBJ1-4, reads DGGITQSPKYLFRKEGQNVTLSCEQNLNHDAMYWYRQDPGQGLRLIYYSQIVNDFQKGDIAEGYSVSREKKESFPLTVTSAQKNPTAFYLCASSPGTGGDEKLFFGSGTQLSVL.

The chain employs TRBV25-1 and TRBJ2-3, with a possible D match to TRBD1 (6 bases). Germline V gene sequence: CDR1 MGHDK, CDR2 SYGVNS. This CDR3 region has 15 residues. The V end was cut by 6 bases, the J end by 4 bases, with 17 bases between. CDR3 sequence reads: CASSDSTGMADTQYF. The CDR3 DNA reads TGTGCCAGCAGCGATTCGACAGGTATGGCAGATACGCAGTATTTT.